This T cell receptor (beta chain) was observed in a study of blood T cell repertoires in COVID-19. As for the study in general: Nucleic acid was either cDNA or gDNA, and it came from T cells, B-cell-depleted T cells, or PBMCs.

Sequencing used immunoSEQ multiplex PCR; TCRdb keeps in-frame clones, though not all of them. The sample contains about 270,000 clones, roughly 86% of which appear only once. CDR3 length: 16 amino acids. V lost 0 bases, J lost 3 bases, and 4 bases stayed unmatched. Per germline, CDR1 SGHDT and CDR2 YYEEEE. Participants spanned ages about 18 to 100 years and resided in roughly 26 US areas. The source is a woman aged 18-29 years who had recovered from COVID-19. V and J are TRBV5-6 and TRBJ2-5; 11 nucleotides line up with TRBD2. Specimen: PBMCs or T cells enriched from blood (not recorded which). The CDR3 loop is CASSLAFSGREETQYF. The CDR3 nucleotides are TGTGCCAGCAGCTTGGCCTTTAGCGGGAGGGAAGAGACCCAGTACTTC.